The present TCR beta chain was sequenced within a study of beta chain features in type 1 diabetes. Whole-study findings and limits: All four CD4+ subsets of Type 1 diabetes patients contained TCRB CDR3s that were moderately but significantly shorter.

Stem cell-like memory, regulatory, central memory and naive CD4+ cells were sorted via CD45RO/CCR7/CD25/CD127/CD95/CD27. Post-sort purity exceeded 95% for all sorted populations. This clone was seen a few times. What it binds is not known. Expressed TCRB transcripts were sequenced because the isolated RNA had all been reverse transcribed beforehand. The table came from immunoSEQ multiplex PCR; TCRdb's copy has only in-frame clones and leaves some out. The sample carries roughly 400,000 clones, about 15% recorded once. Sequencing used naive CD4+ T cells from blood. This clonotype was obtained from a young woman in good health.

CDR3 loop: CASSAPRRGPTEAFF. The DNA of the CDR3 is TGTGCCAGTAGTGCGCCCCGCAGGGGGCCCACTGAAGCTTTCTTT. The genes are TRBV19 and TRBJ1-1; 8 bases line up with TRBD1. Germline V gives CDR1 LNHDA, CDR2 SQIVND (reference sequence). The CDR3 length is 15 residues. The ends lost 5 bases at V and 4 bases at J; junction bases unmatched: 9.